This TCR beta chain was observed in a study of cytomegalovirus exposure and HLA in healthy donors. Background on the study: The study placed about 81% of its approximately 430 genotyped donors in the Caucasian-associated ancestry cluster.

The CDR3 consists of 15 residues. PCR employed 60 Vbeta and 13 Jbeta primers. Using immunoSEQ multiplex PCR, the repertoire was profiled, and TCRdb retains in-frame clones only, with some absent. Of 95,000 to 100,000 clones listed, around 85% were seen once; the top ten hold 3.5% to 5%. The sequencing sample was made of PBMCs. The TCR sequence derives from a young man in good health and CMV-seronegative. The rearrangement joins TRBV21-1 to TRBJ1-5. TRBV21-1 is assigned pseudogene status. CDR3 loop: CASSKVEGLNQPQHF. The CDR3 DNA follows: TGTGCCAGCAGCAAAGTAGAGGGCCTCAATCAGCCCCAGCATTTT.